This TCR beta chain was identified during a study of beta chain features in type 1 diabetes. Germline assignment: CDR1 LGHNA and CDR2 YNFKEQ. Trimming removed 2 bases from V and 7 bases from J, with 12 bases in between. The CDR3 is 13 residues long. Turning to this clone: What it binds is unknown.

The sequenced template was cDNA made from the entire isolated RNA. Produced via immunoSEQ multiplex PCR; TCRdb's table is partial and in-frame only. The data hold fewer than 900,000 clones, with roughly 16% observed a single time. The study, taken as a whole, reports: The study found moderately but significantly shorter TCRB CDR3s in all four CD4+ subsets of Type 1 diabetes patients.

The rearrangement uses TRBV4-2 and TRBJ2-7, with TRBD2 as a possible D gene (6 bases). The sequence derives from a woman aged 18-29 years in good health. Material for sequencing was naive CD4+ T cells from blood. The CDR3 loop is CASSQPGGGEQYF. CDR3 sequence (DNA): TGTGCCAGCAGCCAACCTGGTGGGGGGGAGCAGTACTTC.